These T cell receptor beta chains were read from a single sample in a study of T cells in Graves' hyperthyroidism and ophthalmopathy. A single record per CDR3 protein comes from TCRdb applying MiXCR to the multiplex PCR reads. This sample has roughly 250,000 distinct CDR3 sequences, with about 15% found just once. Sequencing input: blood. The receptors shown here come from a woman in her 40s with Graves' hyperthyroidism that later progressed to Graves' ophthalmopathy. CDR3s include the opening cysteine and the closing phenylalanine or tryptophan. A D gene is named only where the DNA matches it firmly. A row's size may be missing; if present it is once, few, many or a size class.

>TRBV9|-|TRBJ2-4|-
CASSGRDGKNIQYF
TGTGCCAGCAGTGGCCGGGACGGAAAAAACATTCAGTACTTC
>TRBV27|many|TRBJ2-7|-
CASSLSPTTYEQYF
TGTGCCAGCAGTTTAAGTCCGACGACCTACGAGCAGTACTTC
>TRBV20-1|many|TRBJ1-6|-
CSARERMSSYNSPLHF
TGCAGTGCTAGAGAACGGATGAGCTCCTATAATTCACCCCTCCACTTT
>TRBV28|many|TRBJ1-2|-
CASSLPSTGNYGYTF
TGTGCCAGCAGTTTGCCCTCCACAGGGAACTATGGCTACACCTTC
>TRBV19|many|TRBJ2-1|TRBD2
CASSIVGLAGVEQFF
TGTGCCAGTAGTATCGTCGGGCTAGCGGGAGTAGAGCAGTTCTTC
>TRBV30|many|TRBJ2-7|-
CAWGVSSYEQYF
TGTGCCTGGGGGGTGAGCTCCTACGAGCAGTACTTC
>TRBV6-1|few|TRBJ1-3|-
CASSEVVEASGNTIYF
TGTGCCAGCAGTGAGGTGGTGGAGGCCTCTGGAAACACCATATATTTT
>TRBV4-1|few|TRBJ2-3|-
CASSQNPGPSYRTDTQYF
TGCGCCAGCAGCCAAAACCCGGGACCCTCGTACCGCACAGATACGCAGTATTTT
>TRBV19|many|TRBJ2-7|-
CASSSDGPYEQYF
TGTGCCAGTAGTTCGGACGGACCCTACGAGCAGTACTTC
>TRBV3-1|-|TRBJ2-5|TRBD1
CASSLTGDRETQYF
TGTGCCAGCAGCCTCACAGGGGACAGGGAGACCCAGTACTTC
>TRBV18|many|TRBJ2-3|TRBD1
CASSRLGTGKTDTQYF
TGTGCCAGCTCGCGTCTCGGGACAGGGAAGACAGATACGCAGTATTTT
>TRBV3-1|many|TRBJ2-1|TRBD2
CASSRRLAGYNEQFF
TGTGCCAGCAGCCGGCGACTAGCGGGCTACAATGAGCAGTTCTTC
>TRBV14|many|TRBJ1-2|-
CASSQRGEGYTF
TGTGCCAGCAGCCAACGGGGAGAGGGCTACACCTTC
>TRBV4-1|-|TRBJ2-1|-
CASSQDRPGSYNEQFF
TGCGCCAGCAGCCAAGACCGGCCGGGATCCTACAATGAGCAGTTCTTC
>TRBV7-9|many|TRBJ2-1|TRBD2
CASTTFLTSGNEQFF
TGTGCCAGCACCACTTTCTTAACTAGCGGCAATGAGCAGTTCTTC
>TRBV11-2|many|TRBJ1-1|-
CASRLQGGNTEAFF
TGTGCCAGCAGATTACAGGGCGGGAACACTGAAGCTTTCTTT
>TRBV27|few|TRBJ2-2|TRBD2
CASSSLAGVNTGELFF
TGTGCCAGCAGTTCACTAGCGGGAGTAAACACCGGGGAGCTGTTTTTT
>TRBV5-6|few|TRBJ2-3|TRBD1
CASSFRTGVSDTQYF
TGTGCCAGCAGCTTCCGGACAGGGGTGTCAGATACGCAGTATTTT
>TRBV19|many|TRBJ2-1|TRBD1
CASSRQGWSNEQFF
TGTGCCAGTAGTAGACAGGGATGGAGCAATGAGCAGTTCTTC
>TRBV6-1|-|TRBJ1-1|-
CASSREAEAFF
TGTGCCAGCAGCCGGGAGGCTGAAGCTTTCTTT
>TRBV18|many|TRBJ2-3|TRBD2
CASSLGTSGHTDTQYF
TGTGCCAGCTCACTCGGGACTAGCGGCCACACAGATACGCAGTATTTT
>TRBV24-1|many|TRBJ2-1|TRBD2
CATSDPTSGRGSYNEQFF
TGTGCCACCAGTGACCCGACTAGCGGGAGGGGTTCCTACAATGAGCAGTTCTTC
>TRBV2|-|TRBJ2-5|TRBD1
CASRQGARETQYF
TGTGCCAGCAGACAGGGGGCCAGAGAGACCCAGTACTTC
>TRBV28|few|TRBJ1-1|TRBD1
CASSFRRGRGNTEAFF
TGTGCCAGCAGTTTTAGGAGGGGGCGCGGGAACACTGAAGCTTTCTTT
>TRBV2|many|TRBJ2-2|-
CASVLITGELFF
TGTGCCAGCGTCCTCATTACCGGGGAGCTGTTTTTT
>TRBV5-5|-|TRBJ2-7|-
CASSPHQRAIYEQYF
TGTGCCAGCAGCCCCCACCAGCGGGCCATCTACGAGCAGTACTTC
>TRBV2|many|TRBJ2-1|-
CASHPSTGTQNEQFF
TGTGCCAGCCACCCATCAACCGGGACCCAAAATGAGCAGTTCTTC
>TRBV7-9|many|TRBJ1-1|-
CASSPAVGGEAFF
TGTGCCAGCAGCCCAGCTGTGGGTGGGGAAGCTTTCTTT
>TRBV18|few|TRBJ2-2|-
CASSRLGTFNTGELFF
TGTGCCAGCTCACGCCTCGGGACTTTTAACACCGGGGAGCTGTTTTTT
>TRBV11-2|many|TRBJ2-5|TRBD2
CASSPGGWRQETQYF
TGTGCCAGCAGTCCCGGGGGGTGGCGGCAAGAGACCCAGTACTTC
>TRBV11-2|many|TRBJ2-1|TRBD2
CASSSGLAGGPSSYNEQFF
TGTGCCAGCAGCTCGGGACTAGCGGGAGGCCCTAGCTCCTACAATGAGCAGTTCTTC
>TRBV19|-|TRBJ2-7|TRBD2
CASSTASGSSYEQYF
TGTGCCAGTAGTACCGCTAGCGGGAGCTCCTACGAGCAGTACTTC
>TRBV12-3/TRBV12-4|many|TRBJ2-7|TRBD1
CATGLEGARSYEQYF
TGTGCCACGGGCCTTGAGGGGGCGCGAAGCTACGAGCAGTACTTC
>TRBV27|many|TRBJ2-4|-
CARERDLGLAKNIQYF
TGTGCCAGGGAAAGGGACCTCGGCTTAGCCAAAAACATTCAGTACTTC
>TRBV7-9|many|TRBJ2-7|-
CASSHAIGELIYEQYF
TGTGCCAGCAGCCATGCTATCGGCGAACTCATCTACGAGCAGTACTTC
>TRBV7-9|many|TRBJ2-7|-
CASSLDGTSTYEQYF
TGTGCCAGCAGCTTAGACGGGACCTCTACCTACGAGCAGTACTTC
>TRBV20-1|many|TRBJ2-1|TRBD2
CSARALSGGFYNEQFF
TGCAGTGCTAGAGCCCTAAGCGGGGGGTTCTACAATGAGCAGTTCTTC
>TRBV2|-|TRBJ1-1|-
CASSWQGLKTEAFF
TGTGCCAGCAGTTGGCAGGGTCTTAAAACTGAAGCTTTCTTT
>TRBV7-9|many|TRBJ2-3|-
CASSFMGAVGTDTQYF
TGTGCCAGCAGCTTTATGGGGGCAGTCGGCACAGATACGCAGTATTTT
>TRBV7-9|few|TRBJ2-6|TRBD1
CASSDRQGAGANVLTF
TGTGCCAGCAGCGACCGACAGGGGGCTGGGGCCAACGTCCTGACTTTC
>TRBV6-1|few|TRBJ1-3|-
CASSDNFRDGSGNTIYF
TGTGCCAGCAGCGATAATTTCCGGGACGGCTCTGGAAACACCATATATTTT
>TRBV3-1|many|TRBJ2-3|-
CASSQVFRRPARADTQYF
TGTGCCAGCAGCCAAGTTTTTAGGCGGCCAGCGAGAGCCGATACGCAGTATTTT
>TRBV20-1|-|TRBJ2-7|TRBD2
CSARDVWGTSGLNYEQYF
TGCAGTGCTAGAGATGTTTGGGGGACTAGCGGGCTTAACTACGAGCAGTACTTC
>TRBV7-2|many|TRBJ1-5|-
CASSLAAEYSNQPQHF
TGTGCCAGCAGCTTAGCGGCGGAATATAGCAATCAGCCCCAGCATTTT
>TRBV10-2|few|TRBJ1-2|-
CASSGTLNNYGYTF
TGCGCCAGCAGTGGGACTTTAAATAACTATGGCTACACCTTC
>TRBV7-9|-|TRBJ2-1|-
CASSLEVGSPRNEQFF
TGTGCCAGCAGCTTAGAAGTCGGGAGCCCCCGCAATGAGCAGTTCTTC
>TRBV3-1|many|TRBJ1-1|TRBD1
CASSQRDRGNEAFF
TGTGCCAGCAGCCAGAGGGACAGGGGTAATGAAGCTTTCTTT
>TRBV28|many|TRBJ2-7|TRBD1
CASRTGTGGVYEQYF
TGTGCCAGCAGAACGGGGACAGGGGGCGTCTACGAGCAGTACTTC
>TRBV19|many|TRBJ1-1|-
CASVTGRMNTEAFF
TGTGCCAGTGTAACGGGACGGATGAACACTGAAGCTTTCTTT
>TRBV7-8|-|TRBJ2-1|TRBD2
CASSLGRTSGRGRGEQFF
TGTGCCAGCAGCTTAGGACGGACTAGCGGGAGAGGTAGGGGTGAGCAGTTCTTC